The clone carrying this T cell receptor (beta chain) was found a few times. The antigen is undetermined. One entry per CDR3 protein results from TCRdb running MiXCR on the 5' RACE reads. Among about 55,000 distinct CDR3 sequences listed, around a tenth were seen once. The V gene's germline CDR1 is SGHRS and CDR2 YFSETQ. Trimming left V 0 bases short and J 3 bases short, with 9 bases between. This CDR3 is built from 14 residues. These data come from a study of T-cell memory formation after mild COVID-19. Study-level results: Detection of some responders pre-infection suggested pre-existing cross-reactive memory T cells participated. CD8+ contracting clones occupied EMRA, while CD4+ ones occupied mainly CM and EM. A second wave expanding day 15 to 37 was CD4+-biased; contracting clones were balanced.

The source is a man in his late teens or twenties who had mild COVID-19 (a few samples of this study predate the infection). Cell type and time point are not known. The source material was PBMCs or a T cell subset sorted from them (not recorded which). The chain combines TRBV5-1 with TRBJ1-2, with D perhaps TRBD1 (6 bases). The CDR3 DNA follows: TGCGCCAGCAGCTTGGCCCCAGGGGACTATGGCTACACCTTC. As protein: CASSLAPGDYGYTF.